Each of the 10 T cell receptor beta chains below was sequenced from the same sample in a study of T-cell reconstitution after alpha-beta-depleted transplantation in children. The library targeted TCRbeta and was prepared with unique molecular identifiers. MiXCR, applied by TCRdb to the PCR reads, yields one record per CDR3 protein. This repertoire shows about 980,000 distinct CDR3 sequences, around 30% found once; its top ten account for about 28%. The sequencing used PBMCs, mostly from graft donor cells, collected 360 days after TCRalphabeta/CD19-depleted stem cell transplant. The receptors originated from a boy under two years old who had a stem cell transplant for SCID, so the T cells may come from the graft donor.

The CDR3 DNA follows: TGTGCCAGCAGCTTAATCGACCGAAAACCTGGAAACACCATATATTTT. Protein product: CASSLIDRKPGNTIYF. This rearrangement joins TRBV7-6 to TRBJ1-3; D unresolved. V shed 2 bases and J shed 2 bases, with 13 bases lying between them. Germline V CDR1 and CDR2: SGHVS, FNYEAQ. The length of the CDR3 is 16 residues.

This clonotype was counted a few times. The chain recombines TRBV7-3 with TRBJ1-1, with no clear D. The CDR3 loop spans 13 amino acids. Trimming cost V 5 bases and J 5 bases, with 12 bases left between them. Germline CDR1 and CDR2: SGHTA and FQGTGA. The CDR3 loop is CASSAPGGTEAFF. The CDR3 DNA reads TGTGCCAGCAGCGCTCCAGGAGGGACTGAAGCTTTCTTT.

This clonotype showed up just once. The chain employs TRBV5-1 and TRBJ2-3; TRBD2 agrees at 9 bases. V lost 5 bases, J lost 0 bases, and 4 bases stayed unmatched. The CDR3 is made up of 15 amino acids. Germline-derived CDR1 and CDR2 are SGHRS and YFSETQ. CDR3 in DNA: TGCGCCAGCAGAAACGGACTAGCGAGCACAGATACGCAGTATTTT. This gives the protein CASRNGLASTDTQYF.

In this sample, this clonotype turned up a few times. A read error may produce the germline difference seen at one junction end. The rearrangement links TRBV12-3 or TRBV12-4 to TRBJ1-4, with a possible D match to TRBD1 (5 bases). This CDR3 has 12 residues. The CDR3: CARRGPNEKLFF. CDR3 bases: TGTGCCAGGAGGGGCCCCAATGAAAAGCTGTTTTTT.

This clonotype was seen a handful of times. The V gene is TRBV4-3, the J gene TRBJ2-7; a weak D match, TRBD2 (6 bases). Deletions cut 1 base from V and 6 bases from J, with 10 bases between. The germline V gene encodes CDR1 LGHNA and CDR2 YSLEER. The CDR3 sequence is 13 residues long. The CDR3 loop reads CASSQGLGGEQYF. DNA of the CDR3: TGCGCCAGCAGCCAAGGGTTGGGGGGCGAGCAGTACTTC.

The V call is TRBV20-1, the J call TRBJ1-1; D remains ambiguous. V was cut by 6 bases and J by 4 bases, with 12 bases left in between. CDR3 size: 12 residues. Germline values: CDR1 DFQATT, CDR2 SNEGSKA (reference sequence). CDR3 coding DNA: TGCAGTGCGTGTGGGGAGACCACTGAAGCTTTCTTT. Translating gives CSACGETTEAFF.

This clonotype showed up many times. The rearrangement joins TRBV18 to TRBJ2-3; 7 bases line up with TRBD2. The CDR3 runs 14 residues. V was clipped by 3 bases and J by 4 bases; unmatched bases: 4. Germline lookup yields CDR1 KGHSH and CDR2 LQKENI. The CDR3 loop reads CASSPPGLADTQYF. The CDR3 coding sequence is TGTGCCAGCTCACCGCCCGGACTAGCAGATACGCAGTATTTT. Using reference TRBV18 and TRBJ2-3 for the parts outside the CDR3, the full variable domain is NAGVMQNPRHLVRRRGQEARLRCSPMKGHSHVYWYRQLPEEGLKFMVYLQKENIIDESGMPKERFSAEFPKEGPSILRIQQVVRGDSAAYFCASSPPGLADTQYFGPGTRLTVL.

A few counts support this clonotype. The J gene is TRBJ2-5, the V gene TRBV5-1, with 7 bases matching TRBD2. V lost 3 bases to trimming and J lost 4 bases; unmatched junction nucleotides: 6. Germline V gives CDR1 SGHRS, CDR2 YFSETQ. This CDR3 spans 14 amino acids. CDR3 in DNA: TGCGCCAGCAGCTATCTAAGCGGGGCAGAGACCCAGTACTTC. Its protein is CASSYLSGAETQYF. Full variable domain (remainder filled in from reference TRBV5-1 and TRBJ2-5): KAGVTQTPRYLIKTRGQQVTLSCSPISGHRSVSWYQQTPGQGLQFLFEYFSETQRNKGNFPGRFSGRQFSNSRSEMNVSTLELGDSALYLCASSYLSGAETQYFGPGTRLLVL.

This clonotype was recorded a few times. The genes are TRBV5-1 and TRBJ1-4; D unresolved. Trimming removed 0 bases at V and 6 bases at J, with 9 bases between. This CDR3 has 14 residues. Germline assignment: CDR1 SGHRS and CDR2 YFSETQ. CDR3 sequence: CASSLGAADEKLFF. The DNA of the CDR3 is TGCGCCAGCAGCTTGGGGGCGGCCGATGAAAAACTGTTTTTT. Supplemented by reference TRBV5-1 and TRBJ1-4, the full variable domain reads KAGVTQTPRYLIKTRGQQVTLSCSPISGHRSVSWYQQTPGQGLQFLFEYFSETQRNKGNFPGRFSGRQFSNSRSEMNVSTLELGDSALYLCASSLGAADEKLFFGSGTQLSVL.

This chain links TRBV15 with TRBJ1-6; TRBD1 matches at 7 bases. CDR1 and CDR2 from the germline V gene are LNHNV and YYDKDF (reference sequence). This CDR3 comprises 14 residues. V was pared by 5 bases and J by 10 bases, with 8 bases of the junction left unmatched. The CDR3, as DNA: TGTGCCACCAGCGGGGACAGTTCCGGATCACCCCTCCACTTT. It encodes CATSGDSSGSPLHF.